These 20 T cell receptor beta chains originate from one sample sequenced in a study of blood T cell repertoires in COVID-19. The data were produced by immunoSEQ multiplex PCR, yet TCRdb's version contains in-frame clones alone and is incomplete. The profile covers more than 85,000 clones, with about four fifths appearing a single time and less than 20% taken by the ten largest. Sequenced material: peripheral blood. All receptors derive from a woman at least 80 years old with acute or convalescent COVID-19.

V usage is TRBV5-1 and J usage is TRBJ1-2, with 10 nucleotides matching TRBD1. The junction had 7 bases not matched to a gene; V was cut back by 4 bases and J by 7 bases. Per the germline V gene, CDR1 is SGHRS and CDR2 is YFSETQ. CDR3 size: 14 residues. In DNA form, the CDR3 reads TGCGCCAGCAGCCCAGGGACAGGGGTGTCTGGCTACACCTTC. Translated, it gives CASSPGTGVSGYTF.

This clone came up many times. V and J are TRBV13 and TRBJ2-7; no clear D. Trimming took off 2 bases at V and 0 bases at J, with 8 bases between the two ends. CDR3 length equals 14 residues. Looked up from germline, CDR1 is PRHDT and CDR2 is FYEKMQ (reference sequence). CDR3 nucleotide sequence: TGTGCCAGCAGCTTAAGGAACAGCTCCTACGAGCAGTACTTC. Protein sequence: CASSLRNSSYEQYF.

The J gene is TRBJ2-7, the V gene TRBV10-1; 9 nucleotides match TRBD2. There are 15 residues in the CDR3. The V and J ends lost 6 bases and 0 bases, in that order; junction bases with no gene match: 6. Germline CDR1 is WNHNN and CDR2 is SYGVQD (reference sequence). CDR3 sequence (DNA): TGCGCCAGCAGGTGGAGCGGGAGGAACTCCTACGAGCAGTACGTC. Amino acids: CASRWSGRNSYEQYV.

V and J are TRBV4-1 and TRBJ2-5, with D maybe TRBD2 (7 bases). Germline V gene sequence: CDR1 MGHRA, CDR2 YSYEKL. Deletions cut 1 base from V and 5 bases from J, with 8 bases between. The CDR3 has 13 amino acids. CDR3 loop: CASSQAGGETQYF. The CDR3 DNA is TGCGCCAGCAGCCAAGCGGGGGGCGAGACCCAGTACTTC.

The chain is built from TRBV7-9 and TRBJ2-5; D unresolved. CDR3 length equals 13 residues. CDR1 is SEHNR and CDR2 is FQNEAQ in the germline V gene (reference sequence). Between the trimmed V and J ends, which lost 3 bases and 1 base, there was a span of 6 bases. CDR3 nucleotides: TGTGCCAGCAGCTTTATCTTCCAAGAGACCCAGTACTTC. It encodes CASSFIFQETQYF.

The chain joins TRBV9 to TRBJ2-2; no firm D call. The CDR3 spans 14 residues. Germline V lookup: CDR1 SGDLS, CDR2 YYNGEE. The V end lost 4 bases, the J end lost 6 bases, and 13 bases lay between the germline ends. CDR3 bases: TGTGCCAGCAGCCCCTCTTCGGGTCCCGGGGAGCTGTTTTTT. This gives the protein CASSPSSGPGELFF. Full variable domain (missing parts from reference TRBV9 and TRBJ2-2): DSGVTQTPKHLITATGQRVTLRCSPRSGDLSVYWYQQSLDQGLQFLIQYYNGEERAKGNILERFSAQQFPDLHSELNLSSLELGDSALYFCASSPSSGPGELFFGEGSRLTVL.

J is TRBJ2-7 and V is TRBV2; TRBD2 might be the D (5 bases). V lost 8 bases, J lost 4 bases, and 15 bases lay in between. The germline V gene has CDR1 SNHLY and CDR2 FYNNEI. This CDR3 is 13 amino acids long. In nucleotides, the CDR3 is TGTGCCAGCGGTAGGACTCAAAATTACGAGCAGTACTTC. This gives the protein CASGRTQNYEQYF.

This clone was detected only once. The chain joins TRBV27 to TRBJ2-1, with a possible D match to TRBD1 (6 bases). V was pared by 5 bases and J by 2 bases, with 13 bases between. The CDR3 has 15 amino acids. Germline-derived CDR1 and CDR2 are MNHEY and SMNVEV (reference sequence). CDR3 loop: CASSLPDSPYNEQFF. In nucleotides, the CDR3 is TGTGCCAGCAGTCTACCGGACAGCCCCTACAATGAGCAGTTCTTC.

This chain uses TRBV28 with TRBJ2-7, with a tentative D call TRBD2 (5 bases). Germline lookup yields CDR1 MDHEN and CDR2 SYDVKM. V lost 2 bases and J 1 base, leaving 9 bases between the germline ends. The CDR3 is made up of 14 amino acids. CDR3 in DNA: TGTGCCAGCAGTTTACCCGGGATATCCTACGAGCAGTACTTC. Protein sequence: CASSLPGISYEQYF.

The genes are TRBV5-1 and TRBJ2-2, with 10 bases lining up with TRBD2. Per the germline V gene, CDR1 is SGHRS and CDR2 is YFSETQ. This CDR3 is 16 amino acids long. The V gene end was trimmed by 1 base and the J gene end by 2 bases; junction bases not matched to a gene: 2. The CDR3 DNA follows: TGCGCCAGCAGCTTGTGGACTAGCGGAAACACCGGGGAGCTGTTTTTT. Amino acids: CASSLWTSGNTGELFF.

This chain uses TRBV5-4 with TRBJ2-3, with TRBD1 matching 7 bases. Trimming at V came to 0 bases and at J to 4 bases, leaving 2 bases not matched to a gene. The CDR3 sequence is 14 residues long. Germline values: CDR1 SGHNT, CDR2 YYREEE (reference sequence). The CDR3 sequence is CASSLEGGADTQYF. DNA for the CDR3: TGTGCCAGCAGCTTGGAAGGGGGCGCAGATACGCAGTATTTT.

This clone was detected once. V and J are TRBV5-1 and TRBJ2-7; TRBD1 matches 10 bases. CDR1 is SGHRS, CDR2 YFSETQ, per germline. The CDR3 runs 17 residues. V dropped 0 bases and J dropped 4; count of bases not matched to a gene: 10. Written as DNA, the CDR3 is TGCGCCAGCAGCTTGGCCCCGGGACAGGGGCTTAAGTACGAGCAGTACTTC. Translation gives CASSLAPGQGLKYEQYF.

This sequence joins TRBV13 and TRBJ2-3; 13 bases align to TRBD2. J lost 6 bases, V lost 5 bases, and 5 bases had no gene match. The CDR3 totals 15 residues. CDR1 is PRHDT, CDR2 FYEKMQ, per germline (reference sequence). CDR3: CASSNGLAGADTQYF. CDR3 bases: TGTGCCAGCAGCAACGGACTAGCGGGAGCGGATACGCAGTATTTT. Supplemented by reference TRBV13 and TRBJ2-3, the full variable domain reads AAGVIQSPRHLIKEKRETATLKCYPIPRHDTVYWYQQGPGQDPQFLISFYEKMQSDKGSIPDRFSAQQFSDYHSELNMSSLELGDSALYFCASSNGLAGADTQYFGPGTRLTVL.

The chain combines TRBV5-1 with TRBJ1-4; the D gene is possibly TRBD1 (5 bases). The CDR3 sequence is 14 residues long. The V gene lost 0 bases and the J gene lost 5 bases, with 8 bases spanning the gap. Germline V gives CDR1 SGHRS, CDR2 YFSETQ. The CDR3 loop is CASSLAPGNEKLFF. DNA for the CDR3: TGCGCCAGCAGCTTGGCCCCAGGGAATGAAAAACTGTTTTTT.

The sample holds a few counts of this clone. In DNA, the CDR3 is TGTGCCAGCTCACCACTTAGCGAATCCTCCTACAATGAGCAGTTCTTC. This gives the protein CASSPLSESSYNEQFF. The chain couples TRBV18 to TRBJ2-1, with D tentatively TRBD2 (5 bases). V lost 1 base, J lost 0 bases, and 10 bases lay in between. From germline, CDR1 is KGHSH and CDR2 LQKENI. The CDR3 length is 16 residues.

V usage is TRBV2 and J usage is TRBJ1-5; D perhaps matches TRBD1 (6 bases). Trimming took off 5 bases at V and 10 bases at J, with 12 bases between the two ends. This CDR3 comprises 12 residues. Germline V gives CDR1 SNHLY, CDR2 FYNNEI. The CDR3 spells CASSQIQGPQHF. DNA of the CDR3: TGTGCCAGCAGTCAAATACAGGGTCCCCAGCATTTT.

The chain combines TRBV9 with TRBJ2-3; 11 bases align to TRBD2. The CDR3 has 16 residues. V was clipped by 0 bases and J by 3 bases; unmatched bases: 3. Germline V gene data show CDR1 as SGDLS and CDR2 as YYNGEE. The CDR3 nucleotides are TGTGCCAGCAGCGTAGCTGGGACTAGCGGTACAGATACGCAGTATTTT. Protein: CASSVAGTSGTDTQYF.

The chain is built from TRBV4-1 and TRBJ1-3, with TRBD1 as a possible D gene (5 bases). Trimming took off 1 base at V and 2 bases at J, with 6 bases between the two ends. The CDR3 is made up of 14 amino acids. The V gene's germline CDR1 is MGHRA and CDR2 YSYEKL. CDR3 nucleotides: TGCGCCAGCAGCCAAGTAGGGGCTGGAAACACCATATATTTT. Translating it yields CASSQVGAGNTIYF.

The chain carries TRBV7-2 and TRBJ2-1; weak D call: TRBD2 (6 bases). The CDR3 is 17 amino acids. From germline, CDR1 is SGHTA and CDR2 FQGNSA. V lost 1 base and J lost 6, with 19 bases in between. DNA for the CDR3: TGTGCCAGCAGCTTAGGTCCTGCGTCAGCGGGCGGCAATGAGCAGTTCTTC. Translation: CASSLGPASAGGNEQFF.

The chain carries TRBV2 and TRBJ2-4, with D possibly TRBD2 on 6 matching bases. The germline V gene has CDR1 SNHLY and CDR2 FYNNEI. This CDR3 region has 15 residues. V lost 2 bases and J lost 0, with 8 bases in between. The DNA for the CDR3 is TGTGCCAGCAGTGAACTAGCGTTAGCCAAAAACATTCAGTACTTC. It is translated as CASSELALAKNIQYF.